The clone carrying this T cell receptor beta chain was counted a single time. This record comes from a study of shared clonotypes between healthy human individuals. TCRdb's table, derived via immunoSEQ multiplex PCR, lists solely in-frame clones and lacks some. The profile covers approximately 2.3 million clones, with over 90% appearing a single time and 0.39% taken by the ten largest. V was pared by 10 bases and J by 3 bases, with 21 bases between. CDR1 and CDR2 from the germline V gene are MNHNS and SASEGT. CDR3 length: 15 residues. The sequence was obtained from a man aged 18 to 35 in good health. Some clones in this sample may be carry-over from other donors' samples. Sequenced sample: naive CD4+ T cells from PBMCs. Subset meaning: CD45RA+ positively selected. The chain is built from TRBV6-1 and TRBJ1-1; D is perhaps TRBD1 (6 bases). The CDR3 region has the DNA TGTGCCATCAGGATGGGATACAGGGCTGACACTGAAGCTTTCTTT. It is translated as CAIRMGYRADTEAFF.